This TCR beta chain was sequenced in a study of blood T cell repertoires in COVID-19. CDR3 size: 15 residues. Germline lookup yields CDR1 MGHDK and CDR2 SYGVNS. The V and J ends lost 2 bases and 5 bases, in that order; junction bases with no gene match: 5. Original processing methods: Estimation of nucleated cell counts relied on the amplification of reference gene primers. Using immunoSEQ multiplex PCR, the repertoire was profiled, and TCRdb retains in-frame clones only, with some absent. V and J calls and clone size are copied from that table; D and trimming were computed from the DNA. The table has nearly 350,000 clones, more than 70% seen once; the top ten hold around 3%.

The V call is TRBV25-1, the J call TRBJ1-4, with 7 bases identical to TRBD1. This sequence originates from a man younger than 45 with active or convalescent COVID-19. The sequencing sample was made of peripheral blood. The DNA of the CDR3 is TGTGCCAGCAGTGAACGGGGGACAGAGAATGAAAAACTGTTTTTT. Translation gives CASSERGTENEKLFF. Full variable domain (rest looked up from reference TRBV25-1 and TRBJ1-4): EADIYQTPRYLVIGTGKKITLECSQTMGHDKMYWYQQDPGMELHLIHYSYGVNSTEKGDLSSESTVSRIRTEHFPLTLESARPSHTSQYLCASSERGTENEKLFFGSGTQLSVL.